This TCR beta chain was sequenced for a study of blood T cell repertoires in COVID-19. As for the study in general: COVID-19 samples from acute and convalescent phases originated in the United States, Italy and Spain.

This clone showed up just a few times. Original processing notes: From reference gene primer amplification, estimates of nucleated cell counts were derived. Sequencing used immunoSEQ multiplex PCR; TCRdb keeps in-frame clones, though not all of them. For V, J and clone size, that table is used; D and trimming come from the DNA. The sample consists of approximately 66,000 clones, 80% to 90% of them appearing once. The TCR originated in a man aged 55 to 70 with acute or convalescent COVID-19. Sequencing used peripheral blood.

The CDR3 bases are TGTGCCATCGGGGGAGGGGACACTGAAGCTTTCTTT. Amino acid sequence: CAIGGGDTEAFF. The chain is built from TRBV10-3 and TRBJ1-1, with TRBD1 as a possible D gene (5 bases). CDR3 length equals 12 residues. CDR1 is ENHRY, CDR2 SYGVKD, per germline. The V and J ends lost 8 bases and 3 bases respectively, with 10 bases between them.